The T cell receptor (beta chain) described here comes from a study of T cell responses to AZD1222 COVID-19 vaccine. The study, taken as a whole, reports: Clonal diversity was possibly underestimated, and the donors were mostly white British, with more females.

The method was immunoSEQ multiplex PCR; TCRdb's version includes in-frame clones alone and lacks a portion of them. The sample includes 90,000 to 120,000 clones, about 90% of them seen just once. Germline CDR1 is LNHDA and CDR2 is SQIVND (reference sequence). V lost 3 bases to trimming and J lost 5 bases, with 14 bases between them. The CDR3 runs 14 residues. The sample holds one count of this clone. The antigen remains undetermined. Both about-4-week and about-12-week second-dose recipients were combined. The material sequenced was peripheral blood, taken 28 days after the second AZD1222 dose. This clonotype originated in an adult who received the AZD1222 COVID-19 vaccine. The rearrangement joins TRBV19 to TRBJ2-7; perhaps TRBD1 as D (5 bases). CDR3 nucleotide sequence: TGTGCCAGTAGTATCGGCCAGGGTTGGAACGAGCAGTACTTC. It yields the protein CASSIGQGWNEQYF.